This T cell receptor beta chain was recorded in a study of blood T cell repertoires in COVID-19. Background on the study: Samples representing acute and convalescent COVID-19 were sourced from the United States, Italy and Spain. From T cells, B-cell-depleted T cells, or PBMCs came the material, which was cDNA or gDNA.

Produced via immunoSEQ multiplex PCR; TCRdb's table is partial and in-frame only. The sample lists more than 250,000 clones, 70% to 90% seen once, with 1% to 1.5% in the top ten. The CDR3 is 15 residues long. V shed 3 bases and J shed 0 bases, with 9 bases lying between them. CDR1 and CDR2 from the germline V gene are SGHTA and FQGNSA. Adults between about 18 and 95 years of age took part from 20 to 25 US areas. Participants had their cohort set by participant-reported clinical history. The sequence came from a woman in her thirties or forties with acute COVID-19. The gene calls are TRBV7-2 and TRBJ1-5; D remains ambiguous. The sample comprised PBMCs or T cells enriched from blood (not recorded which). The CDR3 sequence: CASSFSGNSNQPQHF. CDR3 nucleotides: TGTGCCAGCAGCTTCAGCGGTAATAGCAATCAGCCCCAGCATTTT.